This T cell receptor (beta chain) comes out of a study of TIL therapy for anti-PD-1-resistant metastatic lung cancer. The time point is: pre-treatment sample, taken before nivolumab and TIL therapy. Tumor tissue came from excised metastases, mostly pleural nodules or supraclavicular lymph nodes. This was the immunoSEQ v3 assay. Measured with immunoSEQ multiplex PCR; TCRdb has only the in-frame clones, and not every one. This sample has about 4,800 clones, with 64% found just once. This CDR3 is 14 amino acids long. V was clipped by 3 bases and J by 6 bases, with 9 bases between them. CDR1 LNHDA and CDR2 SQIVND come from the germline V gene (reference sequence).

This sequence was found in a man in his 70s with non-small cell lung cancer. The sequences come from tumor tissue, collected at baseline. V and J are TRBV19 and TRBJ1-6; D uncertain. CDR3 in DNA: TGTGCCAGTAGTATTGCAGGAGTTAATTCACCCCTCCACTTT. It translates to CASSIAGVNSPLHF.